The 7 T cell receptor beta chains below come from one sample, sequenced in a study of shared clonotypes between healthy human individuals. Positive CCR7 selection of CD45RO-negative cells yielded the naive CD8 cells, and terminally differentiated effector memory CD45RA+ cells were excluded. Sequenced by immunoSEQ multiplex PCR; TCRdb stores in-frame clones only, minus some. The sample lists about 2.1 million clones, 90% to 95% seen once, with under 2% in the top ten. The sequencing sample was made of naive CD8+ T cells from PBMCs. The receptors derive from a man aged 18 to 29 in good health. Some clones in this sample may be carry-over from other donors' samples.

The rearrangement joins TRBV7-9 to TRBJ2-7; D not certain. Trimming removed 1 base from V and 7 bases from J, with 11 bases in between. Germline V gives CDR1 SEHNR, CDR2 FQNEAQ (reference sequence). The CDR3 sequence is 13 residues long. Written as DNA, the CDR3 is TGTGCCAGCAGCTTAGGTGCTTTGGGTGAGCAGTACTTC. As protein: CASSLGALGEQYF.

The rearrangement joins TRBV7-9 to TRBJ2-7; 10 bases are shared with TRBD1. CDR1 SEHNR and CDR2 FQNEAQ come from the germline V gene (reference sequence). The CDR3 is 15 residues long. V lost 5 bases and J lost 4; bases outside the gene matches: 8. CDR3 bases: TGTGCCAGCAGCGCGGCGAGGACAGGGGGATACGAGCAGTACTTC. Its protein product is CASSAARTGGYEQYF.

This chain connects TRBV4-1 to TRBJ2-1; 7 bases are a match to TRBD2. The CDR3 is made up of 14 amino acids. V lost 1 base and J lost 6; bases outside the gene matches: 3. Germline CDR1 is MGHRA and CDR2 is YSYEKL. As DNA, the CDR3 is TGCGCCAGCAGCCAAGTGGGAGGGATCAATGAGCAGTTCTTC. Its protein is CASSQVGGINEQFF.

This rearrangement joins TRBV10-3 to TRBJ2-7; 8 positions agree with TRBD2. Germline V CDR1 and CDR2: ENHRY, SYGVKD. J lost 0 bases, V lost 8 bases, and 21 bases had no gene match. The CDR3 extends over 19 amino acids. CDR3 region: CAIGSWQDGRAAVSYEQYF. CDR3 bases: TGTGCCATCGGTAGTTGGCAGGACGGGAGGGCCGCGGTCTCCTACGAGCAGTACTTC.

This sequence joins TRBV19 and TRBJ1-2; D gene unclear. The germline gives CDR1 LNHDA, CDR2 SQIVND (reference sequence). The CDR3 runs to 16 residues. V gave up 6 bases and J gave up 4 bases, with 21 bases separating them. The CDR3 nucleotides are TGTGCCAGTAGATTCCGGACGGCCCCACCTAGCTATGGCTACACCTTC. Amino acids: CASRFRTAPPSYGYTF.

This clone was detected only once. CDR3 coding DNA: TGTGCCAGCCCCCTAGTCAGTCTCCCACCATCAGCCGATACGCAGTATTTT. This sequence encodes CASPLVSLPPSADTQYF. The chain couples TRBV21-1 to TRBJ2-3; the table's TRBD2 call for D was not verified on the DNA. TRBV21-1 is a documented pseudogene. This CDR3 comprises 17 residues.

This chain connects TRBV30 to TRBJ1-5; no definite D call. CDR1 GTSNPN and CDR2 SVGIG come from the germline V gene (reference sequence). Trimming stripped 0 bases from V and 5 bases from J, with 8 bases between. The CDR3 is 13 amino acids. The CDR3 sequence: CAWSVQLDQPQHF. The DNA of the CDR3 is TGTGCCTGGAGTGTACAACTGGATCAGCCCCAGCATTTT.